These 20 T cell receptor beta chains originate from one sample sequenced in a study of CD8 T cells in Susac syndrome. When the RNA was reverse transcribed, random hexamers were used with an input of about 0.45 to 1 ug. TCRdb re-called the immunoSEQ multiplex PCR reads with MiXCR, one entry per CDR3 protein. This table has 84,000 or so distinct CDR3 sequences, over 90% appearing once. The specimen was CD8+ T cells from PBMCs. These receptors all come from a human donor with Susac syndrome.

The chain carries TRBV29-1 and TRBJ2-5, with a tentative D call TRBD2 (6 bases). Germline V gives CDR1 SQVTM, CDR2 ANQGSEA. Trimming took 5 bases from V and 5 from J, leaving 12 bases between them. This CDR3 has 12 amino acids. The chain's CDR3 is CSVPGSGETQYF. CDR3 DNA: TGCAGCGTTCCCGGGAGTGGGGAGACCCAGTACTTC.

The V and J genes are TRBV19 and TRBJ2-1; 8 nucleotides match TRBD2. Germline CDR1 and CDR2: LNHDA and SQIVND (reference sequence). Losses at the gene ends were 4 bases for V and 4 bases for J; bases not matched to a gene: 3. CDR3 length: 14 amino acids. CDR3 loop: CASSRAGGYNEQFF. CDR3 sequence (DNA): TGTGCCAGTAGTAGGGCGGGAGGTTACAATGAGCAGTTCTTC.

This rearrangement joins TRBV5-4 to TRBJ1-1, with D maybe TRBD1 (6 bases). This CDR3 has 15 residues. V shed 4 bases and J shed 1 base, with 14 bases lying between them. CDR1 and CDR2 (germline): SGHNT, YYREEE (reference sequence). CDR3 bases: TGTGCCAGCAGCACGCCTGGACAGAGGAACACTGAAGCTTTCTTT. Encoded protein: CASSTPGQRNTEAFF.

CDR3 residues: CAWGPGLVTGELFF. For the CDR3, the DNA is TGTGCCTGGGGACCTGGACTCGTCACCGGGGAGCTGTTTTTT. The chain carries TRBV30 and TRBJ2-2; D is possibly TRBD2 (5 bases). This CDR3 has 14 residues. Trimming stripped 5 bases from V and 4 bases from J, with 14 bases between. Germline lookup yields CDR1 GTSNPN and CDR2 SVGIG (reference sequence). Filled out from reference TRBV30 and TRBJ2-2, the complete variable domain reads SQTIHQWPATLVQPVGSPLSLECTVEGTSNPNLYWYRQAAGRGLQLLFYSVGIGQISSEVPQNLSASRPQDRQFILSSKKLLLSDSGFYLCAWGPGLVTGELFFGEGSRLTVL.

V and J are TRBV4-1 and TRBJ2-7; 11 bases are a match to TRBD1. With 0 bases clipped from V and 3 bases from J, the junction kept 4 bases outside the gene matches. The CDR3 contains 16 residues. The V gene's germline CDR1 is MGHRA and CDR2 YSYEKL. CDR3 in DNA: TGCGCCAGCAGCCAAGATACGGGACAGGGGGTCTACGAGCAGTACTTC. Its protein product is CASSQDTGQGVYEQYF.

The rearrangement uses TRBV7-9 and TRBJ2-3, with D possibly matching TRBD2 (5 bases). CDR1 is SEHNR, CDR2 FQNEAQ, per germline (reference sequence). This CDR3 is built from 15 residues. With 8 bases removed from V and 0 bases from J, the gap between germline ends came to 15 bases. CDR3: CASGWRVPSTDTQYF. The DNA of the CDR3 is TGTGCCAGCGGATGGCGGGTCCCTAGCACAGATACGCAGTATTTT.

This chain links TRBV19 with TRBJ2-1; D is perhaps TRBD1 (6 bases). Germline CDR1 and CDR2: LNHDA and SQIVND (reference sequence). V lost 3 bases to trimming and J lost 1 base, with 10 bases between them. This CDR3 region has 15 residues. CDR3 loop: CASSMSQGSYNEQFF. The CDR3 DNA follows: TGTGCCAGTAGTATGAGTCAGGGGTCCTACAATGAGCAGTTCTTC.

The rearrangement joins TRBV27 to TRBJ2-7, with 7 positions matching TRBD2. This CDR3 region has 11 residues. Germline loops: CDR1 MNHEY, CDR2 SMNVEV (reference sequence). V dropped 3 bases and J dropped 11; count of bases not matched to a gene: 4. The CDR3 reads CASSFVGGEYF. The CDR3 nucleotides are TGTGCCAGCAGTTTTGTGGGGGGGGAGTACTTC.

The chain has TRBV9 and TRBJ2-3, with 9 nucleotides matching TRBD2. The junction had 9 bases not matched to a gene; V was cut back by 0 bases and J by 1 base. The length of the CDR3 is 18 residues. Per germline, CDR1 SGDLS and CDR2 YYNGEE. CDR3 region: CASSVDGLSGSGTDTQYF. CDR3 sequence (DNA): TGTGCCAGCAGCGTAGATGGCCTTAGCGGGAGTGGCACAGATACGCAGTATTTT.

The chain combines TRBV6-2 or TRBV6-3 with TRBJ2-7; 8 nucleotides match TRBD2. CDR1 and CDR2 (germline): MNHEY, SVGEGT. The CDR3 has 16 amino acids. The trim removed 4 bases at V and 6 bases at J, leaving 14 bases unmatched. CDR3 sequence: CASSSSSGGGYFEQYF. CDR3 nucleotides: TGTGCCAGCAGTTCCTCATCTGGCGGGGGGTACTTCGAGCAGTACTTC.

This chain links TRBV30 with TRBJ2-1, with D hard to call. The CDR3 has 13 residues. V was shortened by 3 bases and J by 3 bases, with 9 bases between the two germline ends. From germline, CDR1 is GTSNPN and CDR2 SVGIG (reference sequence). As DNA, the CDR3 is TGTGCCTGGAGGTCCGGAAACTACAATGAGCAGTTCTTC. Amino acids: CAWRSGNYNEQFF.

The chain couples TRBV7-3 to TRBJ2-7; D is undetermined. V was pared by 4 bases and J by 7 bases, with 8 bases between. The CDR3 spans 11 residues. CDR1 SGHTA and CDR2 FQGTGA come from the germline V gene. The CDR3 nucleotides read TGTGCCAGCAGCTCGGACGCTGAGCAGTACTTC. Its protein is CASSSDAEQYF.

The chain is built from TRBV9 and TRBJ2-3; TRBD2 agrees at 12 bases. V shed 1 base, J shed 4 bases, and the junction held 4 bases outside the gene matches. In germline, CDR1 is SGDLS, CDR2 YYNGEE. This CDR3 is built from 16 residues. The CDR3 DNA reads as TGTGCCAGCAGCGTACTAGCGGGAGGGCCCGCAGATACGCAGTATTTT. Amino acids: CASSVLAGGPADTQYF.

The DNA for the CDR3 is TGCAGCGTAATCACTAGCGGGCGGAACACCGGGGAGCTGTTTTTT. It specifies CSVITSGRNTGELFF. The V and J genes are TRBV29-1 and TRBJ2-2; 9 bases align to TRBD2. V was pared by 6 bases and J by 1 base, with 6 bases of the junction left unmatched. Germline V gives CDR1 SQVTM, CDR2 ANQGSEA. The CDR3 covers 15 residues.

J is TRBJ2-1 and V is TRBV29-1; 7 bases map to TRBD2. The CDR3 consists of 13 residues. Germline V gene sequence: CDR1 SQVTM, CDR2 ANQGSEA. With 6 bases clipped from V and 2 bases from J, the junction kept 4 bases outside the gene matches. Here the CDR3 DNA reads TGCAGCGTCACCGGGACTACCTACAATGAGCAGTTCTTC. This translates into CSVTGTTYNEQFF.

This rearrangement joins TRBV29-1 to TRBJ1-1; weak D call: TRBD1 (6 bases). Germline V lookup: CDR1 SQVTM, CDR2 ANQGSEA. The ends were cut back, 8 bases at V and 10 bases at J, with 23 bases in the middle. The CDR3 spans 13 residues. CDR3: CSSTPGGPQGAFF. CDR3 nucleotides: TGCAGCTCAACTCCTGGGGGGCCCCAGGGAGCTTTCTTT.

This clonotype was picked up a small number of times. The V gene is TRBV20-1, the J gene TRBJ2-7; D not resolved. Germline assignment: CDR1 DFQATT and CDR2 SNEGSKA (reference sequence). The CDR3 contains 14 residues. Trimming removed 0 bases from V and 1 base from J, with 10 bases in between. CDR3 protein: CSARDFASSYEQYF. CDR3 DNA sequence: TGCAGTGCTAGAGATTTCGCAAGTTCCTACGAGCAGTACTTC.

CDR3 bases: TGTGCCAGCAGTTTAACAGGAGATCAGCCCCAGCATTTT. Translation: CASSLTGDQPQHF. The genes are TRBV28 and TRBJ1-5; weak D call: TRBD1 (5 bases). Germline values: CDR1 MDHEN, CDR2 SYDVKM. V dropped 2 bases and J dropped 5 bases, with 7 bases sitting between them. The CDR3 totals 13 residues.

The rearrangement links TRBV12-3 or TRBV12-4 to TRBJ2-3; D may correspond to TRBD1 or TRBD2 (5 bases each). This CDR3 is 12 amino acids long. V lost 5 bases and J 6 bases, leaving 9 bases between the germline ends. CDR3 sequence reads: CASSPEGDTQYF. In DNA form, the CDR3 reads TGTGCCAGCAGTCCCGAGGGGGATACGCAGTATTTT.

In DNA, the CDR3 is TGCAGTGCTAGATCCAGGGGGCTTGCCACAGATACGCAGTATTTT. Its protein product is CSARSRGLATDTQYF. The rearrangement uses TRBV20-1 and TRBJ2-3, with 8 nucleotides matching TRBD1. The CDR3 contains 15 residues. Trimming at V came to 2 bases and at J to 2 bases, leaving 6 bases not matched to a gene. Germline lookup yields CDR1 DFQATT and CDR2 SNEGSKA (reference sequence).